One and the same sample provided the 30 T cell receptor beta chains below, sequenced in a study of response to subunit inactivated influenza vaccine. TCRdb passed the RT-PCR reads through MiXCR, listing each CDR3 protein once. The sample has 700,000 to 900,000 distinct CDR3 sequences; less than 25% are singletons. The sample consisted of PBMCs from blood, taken 4 to 6 days after vaccination. These TCRs come from a man aged 50 to 60 who received an inactivated influenza vaccine.

This clonotype was observed many times. The CDR3 coding sequence is TGTGCCAGCAGCGACAGGGTAATGAGGACTGAAGCTTTCTTT. Protein sequence: CASSDRVMRTEAFF. The chain links TRBV6-1 to TRBJ1-1, with 7 bases that match TRBD1. Germline CDR1 is MNHNS and CDR2 is SASEGT. V trimming: 6 bases; J trimming: 5 bases; junction bases outside the gene matches: 9. The CDR3 totals 14 residues.

The chain combines TRBV5-6 with TRBJ2-1; 15 nucleotides agree with TRBD2. The CDR3 runs to 18 residues. The germline V gene encodes CDR1 SGHDT and CDR2 YYEEEE. V trimming: 4 bases; J trimming: 0 bases; junction bases outside the gene matches: 5. The DNA of the CDR3 is TGTGCCAGCAGCAAGGGACTAGCGGGAGGAACCTCCTACAATGAGCAGTTCTTC. Its translation: CASSKGLAGGTSYNEQFF.

This clonotype was detected a few times. The V call is TRBV28, the J call TRBJ2-3; D might be TRBD1 (5 bases). The length of the CDR3 is 15 residues. In germline, CDR1 is MDHEN, CDR2 SYDVKM. V was shortened by 5 bases and J by 4 bases, with 16 bases between the two germline ends. The CDR3 sequence: CASSNLGRRADTQYF. The CDR3 DNA reads TGTGCCAGCAGTAATCTGGGCCGCAGGGCAGATACGCAGTATTTT.

Ten or more counts support this clonotype. The V call is TRBV7-9, the J call TRBJ2-1; D is perhaps TRBD2 (6 bases). Germline CDR1 reads SEHNR; CDR2 reads FQNEAQ (reference sequence). V lost 2 bases and J lost 1, with 9 bases in between. CDR3 length equals 15 residues. The CDR3 DNA is TGTGCCAGCAGCTTAATTGGAGGGTCCTACAATGAGCAGTTCTTC. Translation gives CASSLIGGSYNEQFF.

This clonotype was seen only a few times. This sequence joins TRBV3-1 and TRBJ2-3; D is unclear. The CDR3 is 15 amino acids. Trimming left V 2 bases short and J 0 bases short, with 9 bases between. Looked up from germline, CDR1 is LGHDT and CDR2 is YNNKEL (reference sequence). CDR3 nucleotides: TGTGCCAGCAGCCAAAATGCGCTAAGCACAGATACGCAGTATTTT. It yields the protein CASSQNALSTDTQYF.

This clonotype appeared a few times. The chain couples TRBV13 to TRBJ1-2; D unresolved. CDR3 length: 15 residues. The germline V and J ends were trimmed by 0 bases and 4 bases, with 12 bases remaining between them. The germline V gene encodes CDR1 PRHDT and CDR2 FYEKMQ (reference sequence). The CDR3: CASSLGRLDIYGYTF. The CDR3 DNA sequence: TGTGCCAGCAGCTTAGGCCGACTGGATATCTATGGCTACACCTTC.

CDR3 loop: CAISESRLAGDSEQFF. The DNA for the CDR3 is TGTGCCATCAGTGAGTCGCGACTAGCGGGAGACAGTGAGCAGTTCTTC. This rearrangement joins TRBV10-3 to TRBJ2-1; 12 bases match TRBD2. This CDR3 has 16 amino acids. V dropped 0 bases and J dropped 9; count of bases not matched to a gene: 6. Per germline, CDR1 ENHRY and CDR2 SYGVKD.

This clonotype was picked up a small number of times. The V and J genes are TRBV3-1 and TRBJ2-7; D gene uncertain. The germline V and J ends were trimmed by 1 base and 5 bases, with 6 bases remaining between them. Germline CDR1 is LGHDT and CDR2 is YNNKEL (reference sequence). The CDR3 covers 12 residues. In DNA, the CDR3 is TGTGCCAGCAGCCAAGTGGGTCACGAGCAGTACTTC. It specifies CASSQVGHEQYF.

This clonotype occurred a few times. V gene TRBV2 combines with J gene TRBJ2-1, with 9 bases aligning to TRBD2. Germline V gene data show CDR1 as SNHLY and CDR2 as FYNNEI. The CDR3 is 14 residues long. V dropped 6 bases and J dropped 5; count of bases not matched to a gene: 5. DNA of the CDR3: TGTGCCAGCAGGATAGCGGGAGTCGACAATGAGCAGTTCTTC. This translates into CASRIAGVDNEQFF.

In its sample, this clonotype was seen a few times. The chain is built from TRBV5-4 and TRBJ2-1; 11 bases align to TRBD2. Per the germline V gene, CDR1 is SGHNT and CDR2 is YYREEE (reference sequence). V dropped 4 bases and J dropped 0; count of bases not matched to a gene: 6. The CDR3 is 17 amino acids. CDR3 sequence: CASSLYSGRGSYNEQFF. The CDR3 coding sequence is TGTGCCAGCAGCCTCTATAGCGGGAGGGGCTCCTACAATGAGCAGTTCTTC.

This clonotype was observed a few times. This CDR3 is CASSVSGEANTGELFF. The CDR3 DNA reads TGTGCCAGCAGCGTAAGCGGAGAGGCAAACACCGGGGAGCTGTTTTTT. This rearrangement joins TRBV9 to TRBJ2-2, with D tentatively TRBD2 (5 bases). The CDR3 runs to 16 residues. Germline CDR1 is SGDLS and CDR2 is YYNGEE. The V end lost 1 base, the J end lost 2 bases, and 12 bases lay between the germline ends.

This rearrangement joins TRBV12-3 or TRBV12-4 to TRBJ1-2, with TRBD1 matching over 8 bases. V shed 4 bases, J shed 4 bases, and the junction held 5 bases outside the gene matches. The length of the CDR3 is 14 residues. This chain's CDR3 is CASSSLDRAYGYTF. DNA of the CDR3: TGTGCCAGCAGTTCCCTGGACAGGGCCTATGGCTACACCTTC.

This clonotype was recorded at least ten times. The V call is TRBV20-1, the J call TRBJ2-2, with TRBD1 matching over 9 bases. CDR1 and CDR2 (germline): DFQATT, SNEGSKA (reference sequence). The CDR3 consists of 15 residues. After removal of 6 bases from V and 5 bases from J, the junction contained 10 bases not matched to a gene. The CDR3 nucleotides are TGCAGTGCCTTACTCGGACAGGGGACGACCGGGGAGCTGTTTTTT. Translated: CSALLGQGTTGELFF.

The V and J genes are TRBV5-4 and TRBJ2-2; D is undetermined. Trimming left V 4 bases short and J 5 bases short, with 12 bases between. Germline-derived CDR1 and CDR2 are SGHNT and YYREEE (reference sequence). This CDR3 spans 14 amino acids. CDR3 nucleotide sequence: TGTGCCAGCAGCCCCAAAGCCCTGACCGGGGAGCTGTTTTTT. It encodes CASSPKALTGELFF.

The chain combines TRBV28 with TRBJ2-1; D remains ambiguous. From germline, CDR1 is MDHEN and CDR2 SYDVKM. CDR3 size: 15 residues. V shed 5 bases and J shed 5 bases, with 16 bases lying between them. CDR3 region: CASSLYGGRHNEQFF. The CDR3 DNA reads as TGTGCCAGCAGTCTGTACGGTGGAAGGCACAATGAGCAGTTCTTC.

In its sample, this clonotype was seen many times. The chain is built from TRBV3-1 and TRBJ2-1, with D hard to call. Trimming left V 3 bases short and J 7 bases short, with 4 bases between. This CDR3 region has 11 residues. Germline V lookup: CDR1 LGHDT, CDR2 YNNKEL (reference sequence). CDR3 protein: CASSQRNEQFF. DNA for the CDR3: TGTGCCAGCAGCCAGCGTAATGAGCAGTTCTTC.

This clonotype was detected once. The rearrangement links TRBV5-1 to TRBJ2-1; 8 nucleotides line up with TRBD1. Per germline, CDR1 SGHRS and CDR2 YFSETQ. This CDR3 is built from 15 residues. V lost 4 bases, J lost 4 bases, and 7 bases stayed unmatched. For the CDR3, the DNA is TGCGCCAGCAGCACCTCCGGGACAGGTTACAATGAGCAGTTCTTC. Its translation is CASSTSGTGYNEQFF.

The genes are TRBV11-2 and TRBJ2-7, with D uncertain. V lost 5 bases, J lost 4 bases, and 12 bases lay in between. CDR1 and CDR2 from the germline V gene are SGHAT and FQNNGV. The CDR3 consists of 13 residues. The CDR3 DNA sequence: TGTGCCAGCAGCCGAGGTTGGGCATACGAGCAGTACTTC. Protein sequence: CASSRGWAYEQYF.

The V and J genes are TRBV20-1 and TRBJ1-5; possible D gene TRBD1, 5 bases. Germline-derived CDR1 and CDR2 are DFQATT and SNEGSKA (reference sequence). The CDR3 length is 21 residues. The CDR3 sequence is CKPGASWGTHDALCSNQPQHF. CDR3 coding DNA: TGCAAACCTGGCGCATCTTGGGGGACTCATGATGCACTGTGTAGCAATCAGCCCCAGCATTTT.

The V call is TRBV6-2 or TRBV6-3, the J call TRBJ2-1; a weak D match, TRBD1 (7 bases). V was clipped by 10 bases and J by 9 bases, with 16 bases between them. The CDR3 totals 12 residues. CDR1 MNHEY and CDR2 SVGEGT come from the germline V gene. CDR3 sequence: CATHRGGPEQFF. CDR3 coding DNA: TGTGCCACCCACAGGGGAGGTCCTGAGCAGTTCTTC.

J is TRBJ2-5 and V is TRBV15; D call uncertain. CDR3 size: 13 residues. Deletions cut 2 bases from V and 4 bases from J, with 8 bases between. Germline loops: CDR1 LNHNV, CDR2 YYDKDF (reference sequence). CDR3 region: CATSRTLTETQYF. Here the CDR3 DNA reads TGTGCCACCAGCAGAACGTTGACAGAGACCCAGTACTTC.

This clonotype was picked up a small number of times. V usage is TRBV5-6 and J usage is TRBJ1-4, with D unclear. Trimming removed 3 bases from V and 4 bases from J, with 13 bases in between. Germline-derived CDR1 and CDR2 are SGHDT and YYEEEE. The CDR3 totals 15 residues. CDR3 sequence (DNA): TGTGCCAGCAGCTCGTCGGACGTAATTAATGAAAAACTGTTTTTT. Translated: CASSSSDVINEKLFF.

The chain joins TRBV7-2 to TRBJ2-3; D gene uncertain. This CDR3 comprises 13 residues. Trimming removed 4 bases at V and 9 bases at J, with 14 bases between. Germline CDR1 SGHTA, CDR2 FQGNSA. Written as DNA, the CDR3 is TGTGCCAGCAGCTACGACTTCGGCGAGACGCAGTATTTT. It translates to CASSYDFGETQYF.

The chain has TRBV15 and TRBJ1-1; no clear D. The CDR3 is 12 residues long. The germline V gene has CDR1 LNHNV and CDR2 YYDKDF (reference sequence). Trimming pared 2 bases from V and 11 bases from J, leaving 12 bases between. CDR3 DNA: TGTGCCACCAGCAGACCCCAGTCTCGCGCTTTCTTT. It codes for CATSRPQSRAFF.

V usage is TRBV7-9 and J usage is TRBJ2-2, with D perhaps matching TRBD2 (6 bases). Germline V gene sequence: CDR1 SEHNR, CDR2 FQNEAQ (reference sequence). V lost 2 bases and J 3 bases, leaving 10 bases between the germline ends. The CDR3 length is 15 residues. This CDR3 is CASSLSSADTGELFF. The CDR3 nucleotides read TGTGCCAGCAGCTTATCTAGCGCAGACACCGGGGAGCTGTTTTTT.

Here the CDR3 DNA reads TGCAGTCCAAACAGGGGGCGAGGTACTGAAGCTTTCTTT. Protein: CSPNRGRGTEAFF. The chain recombines TRBV20-1 with TRBJ1-1; 9 positions agree with TRBD1. The CDR3 extends over 13 amino acids. Germline V CDR1 and CDR2: DFQATT, SNEGSKA (reference sequence). With 8 bases clipped from V and 5 bases from J, the junction kept 9 bases outside the gene matches.

This clonotype was recorded a few times. The CDR3 bases are TGTGCCATCAGTGCGAACCCCCAGGAAAAACTGTTTTTT. It encodes CAISANPQEKLFF. The chain links TRBV10-3 to TRBJ1-4; D call uncertain. This CDR3 has 13 residues. CDR1 is ENHRY, CDR2 SYGVKD, per germline. V shed 4 bases and J shed 8 bases, with 11 bases lying between them.

This chain connects TRBV20-1 to TRBJ2-2; D possibly corresponds to TRBD1 (6 bases). CDR1 is DFQATT, CDR2 SNEGSKA, per germline (reference sequence). The CDR3 loop spans 16 amino acids. Trimming took off 3 bases at V and 1 base at J, with 15 bases between the two ends. The CDR3 DNA follows: TGCAGTGCTAGTCCTCCGGGACACCAGAACACCGGGGAGCTGTTTTTT. Translated: CSASPPGHQNTGELFF.

The chain couples TRBV29-1 to TRBJ2-7, with TRBD2 identical over 10 bases. This CDR3 contains 16 residues. The ends lost 4 bases at V and 1 base at J; junction bases unmatched: 10. Germline loops: CDR1 SQVTM, CDR2 ANQGSEA. The CDR3 loop is CSVAGTSEGNSYEQYF. The CDR3, as DNA: TGCAGCGTTGCTGGGACTAGCGAGGGGAATTCCTACGAGCAGTACTTC.

In this sample, this clonotype turned up a few times. The DNA for the CDR3 is TGTGCCAGCACTTCCGGGGCGTTGGGCACAGATACGCAGTATTTT. It specifies CASTSGALGTDTQYF. The chain combines TRBV28 with TRBJ2-3; either TRBD1 or TRBD2 may fit D (5 bases each). V gave up 7 bases and J gave up 1 base, with 15 bases separating them. This CDR3 is 15 amino acids long. In germline, CDR1 is MDHEN, CDR2 SYDVKM.